A selection of T cell receptor beta chains follows, all from one sample in a study of T cells in Graves' hyperthyroidism and ophthalmopathy. TCRdb used MiXCR to reprocess the multiplex PCR reads, holding one entry per CDR3 protein. Among more than 550,000 distinct CDR3 sequences listed, 40% to 55% were seen once. Input material: peripheral blood or thyroid tissue (not recorded which). These receptors were obtained from an adult man with Graves' disease, either hyperthyroidism or ophthalmopathy (not recorded which). Each CDR3 is given with its conserved first and last residue. D genes are given only for firm matches. Size values are once, few and many counts, or a class for expanded clones, and some rows have none.

d_gene | j_gene | abundance | v_gene | CDR3nt | CDR3aa
. | TRBJ2-5 | . | TRBV10-2 | TGCGCCAGCAGTGAGTCGTCGGGGGCGCGACAGCCCCAGTACTTC | CASSESSGARQPQYF
. | TRBJ2-7 | once | TRBV10-3 | TGTGCCATCAGCCAGGGGCATTACGAGCAGTACTTC | CAISQGHYEQYF
. | TRBJ2-2 | few | TRBV19 | TGTGCCAGTAGTCGGATAGCCGTGAACACCGGGGAGCTGTTTTTT | CASSRIAVNTGELFF
TRBD1 | TRBJ1-5 | . | TRBV19 | TGTGCCAGTAGTACATCAGGGGGGGGCAATCAGCCCCAGCATTTT | CASSTSGGGNQPQHF
. | TRBJ1-3 | many | TRBV20-1 | TGCAGTGCCAATGGACCGAACACCATATATTTT | CSANGPNTIYF
. | TRBJ1-6 | many | TRBV24-1 | TGTGCCACCAGTTTGGGGAATTCACCCCTCCACTTT | CATSLGNSPLHF
. | TRBJ1-4 | many | TRBV2 | TGTGCCAGCAGTGAACTGGGAATCGGGGAAAAACTGTTTTTT | CASSELGIGEKLFF
. | TRBJ2-5 | . | TRBV11-1 | TGTGCCTGGAGTGTTCTTGAGACCCAGTACTTC | CAWSVLETQYF
. | TRBJ1-5 | few | TRBV12-3/TRBV12-4 | TGTGCCAGCAGTCTAACCCGAAATAGCAATCAGCCCCAGCATTTT | CASSLTRNSNQPQHF
. | TRBJ1-5 | . | TRBV24-1 | TGTGCCACCAGTGAAGGGAGTCAGCCCCAGCATTTT | CATSEGSQPQHF
. | TRBJ1-5 | . | TRBV20-1 | TGCAGTGCTATTACAGGGTCCGAGAATCAGCATTTT | CSAITGSENQHF
. | TRBJ1-6 | few | TRBV12-3/TRBV12-4 | TGTGCCAGCAGTGGCGGGATCTATAATTCACCCCTCCACTTT | CASSGGIYNSPLHF
. | TRBJ1-5 | . | TRBV7-8 | TGTGCCAGCAGCTACCCGGGAGGGGGAAGGAATCAGCCCCAGCATTTT | CASSYPGGGRNQPQHF
. | TRBJ2-7 | few | TRBV5-1 | TGCGCCAGCAGCTTGGGATCCGGGGACGACGAGCAGTACTTC | CASSLGSGDDEQYF
. | TRBJ1-6 | . | TRBV6-6 | TGTGCCAGCAGTGAAGGCACCCAGAGGAATTCACCCCTCCACTTT | CASSEGTQRNSPLHF
TRBD2 | TRBJ2-5 | . | TRBV10-3 | TGTGCCAGCAGTGATGGGACTAGCGGGAGAAGAGAGACCCAGTACTTC | CASSDGTSGRRETQYF
. | TRBJ2-3 | . | TRBV20-1 | TGCAGTGCTGGAGAAGGACTGAACACAGATACGCAGTATTTT | CSAGEGLNTDTQYF
. | TRBJ1-6 | many | TRBV29-1 | TGCAGCGTTTCGGAGTCAGCCAGAAATTCACCCCTCCACTTT | CSVSESARNSPLHF
TRBD1 | TRBJ1-6 | . | TRBV7-3 | TGTGCCAGCAGCTCAGGGACAGGGGGCAGGTCACCCCTCCACTTT | CASSSGTGGRSPLHF
. | TRBJ2-5 | . | TRBV2 | TGTGCCAGTACCGGGACCTCCAGAGAGACCCAGTACTTC | CASTGTSRETQYF
. | TRBJ1-1 | . | TRBV29-1 | TGCAGCGCCAAAGGGGGGCAGGGTATTTCCTTCTTT | CSAKGGQGISFF
TRBD1 | TRBJ2-5 | . | TRBV6-5 | TGTGCCAGCAGTTACTTTGGGACAGGGAGGCAAGAGACCCAGTACTTC | CASSYFGTGRQETQYF
. | TRBJ1-6 | few | TRBV20-1 | TGCAGTGCTCGAGGGGATATGAATTCACCCCTCCACTTT | CSARGDMNSPLHF
. | TRBJ2-7 | . | TRBV7-8 | TGTGCCAGCAGCTCCCACGGACTAGGGGGGTACGAGCAGTACTTC | CASSSHGLGGYEQYF
. | TRBJ1-4 | . | TRBV10-3 | TGTGCCATCAGTGGGACAGCCTCTAATGAAAAACTGTTTTTT | CAISGTASNEKLFF
. | TRBJ2-5 | many | TRBV7-9 | TGTGCCAGCAGCTTAGTCACAGGGCGCGAGACCCAGTACTTC | CASSLVTGRETQYF
. | TRBJ1-2 | . | TRBV25-1 | TGTGCTAGAGATCTAGGCGCAGGGACACCCTATGGCTACACCTTC | CARDLGAGTPYGYTF
. | TRBJ1-2 | . | TRBV15 | TGTGCCACCAGCACTCCGGGGGAAGAAGGTGGCTACACCTTC | CATSTPGEEGGYTF
. | TRBJ1-1 | . | TRBV18 | TGTGCCAGCTCACCTTTCGGAGGGATACAGAACACTGAAGCTTTCTTT | CASSPFGGIQNTEAFF
. | TRBJ1-4 | few | TRBV7-9 | TGTGCCAGCAGCCCCACCGGGGTAGTTGAAAAACTGTTTTTT | CASSPTGVVEKLFF
. | TRBJ1-1 | once | TRBV7-9 | TGTGCCAGCAGGCGCCCCGGACAGAACACTGAAGCTTTCTTT | CASRRPGQNTEAFF
TRBD1 | TRBJ1-1 | once | TRBV7-6 | TGTGCCAGCAGCTTCTGGACAGGAAAAAACACTGAAGCTTTCTTT | CASSFWTGKNTEAFF
. | TRBJ1-2 | . | TRBV12-3/TRBV12-4 | TGTGCCAGCAGTTACTCGGAGGTGGTACATGGCTACACCTTC | CASSYSEVVHGYTF
. | TRBJ1-2 | once | TRBV29-1 | TGCAGCCATGGACGACAGCCCTGGGACTATGGCTACACCTTC | CSHGRQPWDYGYTF
. | TRBJ1-4 | few | TRBV9 | TGTGCCAGCAGCGGAACCGGGACTTATAATGAAAAACTGTTTTTT | CASSGTGTYNEKLFF
. | TRBJ1-2 | many | TRBV2 | TGTGCCAGCCGAGTTGGTAGGGGCGACTATGGCTACACCTTC | CASRVGRGDYGYTF